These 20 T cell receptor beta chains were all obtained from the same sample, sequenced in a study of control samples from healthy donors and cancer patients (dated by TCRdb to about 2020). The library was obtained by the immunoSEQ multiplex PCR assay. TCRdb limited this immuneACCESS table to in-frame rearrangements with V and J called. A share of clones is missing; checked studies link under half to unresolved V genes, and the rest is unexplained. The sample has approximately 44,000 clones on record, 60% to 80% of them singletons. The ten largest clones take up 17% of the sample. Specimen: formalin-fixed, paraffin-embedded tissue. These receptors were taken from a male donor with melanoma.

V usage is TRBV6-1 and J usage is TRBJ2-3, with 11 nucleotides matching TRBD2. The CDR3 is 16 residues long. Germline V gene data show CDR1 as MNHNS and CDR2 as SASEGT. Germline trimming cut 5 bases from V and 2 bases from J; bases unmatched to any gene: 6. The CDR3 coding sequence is TGTGCCAGCAGTAAAGGACTAGCGGGTTCCACAGATACGCAGTATTTT. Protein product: CASSKGLAGSTDTQYF.

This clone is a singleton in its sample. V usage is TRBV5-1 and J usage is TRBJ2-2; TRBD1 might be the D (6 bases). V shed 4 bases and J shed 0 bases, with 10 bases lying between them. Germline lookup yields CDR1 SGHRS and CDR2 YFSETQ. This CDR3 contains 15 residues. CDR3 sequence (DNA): TGCGCCAGCAGCCCCGGACAGCCGAACACCGGGGAGCTGTTTTTT. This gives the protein CASSPGQPNTGELFF.

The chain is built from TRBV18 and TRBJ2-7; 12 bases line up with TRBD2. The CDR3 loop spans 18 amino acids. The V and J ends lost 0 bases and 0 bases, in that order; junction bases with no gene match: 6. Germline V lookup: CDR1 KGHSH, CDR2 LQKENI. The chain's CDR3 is CASSPPGLAGTDSYEQYF. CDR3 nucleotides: TGTGCCAGCTCACCACCGGGACTAGCGGGTACCGACTCCTACGAGCAGTACTTC.

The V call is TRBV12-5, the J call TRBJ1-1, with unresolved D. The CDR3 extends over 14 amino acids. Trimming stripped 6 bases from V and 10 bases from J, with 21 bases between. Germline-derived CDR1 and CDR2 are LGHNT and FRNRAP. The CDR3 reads CASGNLPQQAGAFF. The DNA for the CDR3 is TGTGCTAGTGGAAACCTACCCCAGCAGGCCGGAGCTTTCTTT.

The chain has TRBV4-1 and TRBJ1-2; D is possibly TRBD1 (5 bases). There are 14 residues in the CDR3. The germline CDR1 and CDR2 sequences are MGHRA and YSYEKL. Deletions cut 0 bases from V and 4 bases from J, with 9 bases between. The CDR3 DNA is TGCGCCAGCAGCCAAGATGGGACCGCCTATGGCTACACCTTC. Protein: CASSQDGTAYGYTF.

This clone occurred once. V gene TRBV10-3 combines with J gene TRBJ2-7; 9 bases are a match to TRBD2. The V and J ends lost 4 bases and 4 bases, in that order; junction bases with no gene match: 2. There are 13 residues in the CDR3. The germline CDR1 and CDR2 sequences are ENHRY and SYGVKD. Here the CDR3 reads CAISGGLAYEQYF. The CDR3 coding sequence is TGTGCCATCAGTGGGGGACTAGCATACGAGCAGTACTTC.

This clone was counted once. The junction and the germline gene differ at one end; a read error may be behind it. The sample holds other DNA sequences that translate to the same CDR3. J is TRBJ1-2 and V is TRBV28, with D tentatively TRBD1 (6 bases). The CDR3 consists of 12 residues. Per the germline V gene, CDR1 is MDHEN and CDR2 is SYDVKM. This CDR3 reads CASSFGGQGYTF. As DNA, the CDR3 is TGTGCCAGCAGTTTCGGGGGCCAGGGCTACACTTTC.

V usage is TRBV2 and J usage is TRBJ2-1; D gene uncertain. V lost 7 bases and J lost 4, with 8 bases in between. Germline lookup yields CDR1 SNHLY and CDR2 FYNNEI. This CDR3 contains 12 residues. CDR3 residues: CASTGQYNEQFF. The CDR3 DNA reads TGTGCCAGCACGGGCCAGTACAATGAGCAGTTCTTC. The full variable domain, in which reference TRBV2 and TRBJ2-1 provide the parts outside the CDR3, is EPEVTQTPSHQVTQMGQEVILRCVPISNHLYFYWYRQILGQKVEFLVSFYNNEISEKSEIFDDQFSVERPDGSNFTLKIRSTKLEDSAMYFCASTGQYNEQFFGPGTRLTVL.

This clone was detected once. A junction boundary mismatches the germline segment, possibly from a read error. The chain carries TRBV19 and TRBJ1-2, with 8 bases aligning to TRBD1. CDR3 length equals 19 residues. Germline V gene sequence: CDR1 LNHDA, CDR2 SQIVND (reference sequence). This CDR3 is CVSSIPFGQGAGNDYGYTF. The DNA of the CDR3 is TGTGTCAGTAGTATCCCCTTTGGGCAGGGGGCTGGTAATGACTATGGCTACACCTTC.

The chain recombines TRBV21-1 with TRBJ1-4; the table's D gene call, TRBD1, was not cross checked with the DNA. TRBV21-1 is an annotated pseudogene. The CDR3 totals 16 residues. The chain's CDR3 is CASSSWTLATNEKLFF. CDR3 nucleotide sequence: TGTGCCAGCAGCAGTTGGACACTTGCAACTAATGAAAAACTGTTTTTT.

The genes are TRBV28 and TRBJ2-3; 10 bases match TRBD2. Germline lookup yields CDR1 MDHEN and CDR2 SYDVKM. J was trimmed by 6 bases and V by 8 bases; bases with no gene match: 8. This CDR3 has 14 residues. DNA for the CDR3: TGTGCCAGCGGAATAGCGGGAGGACCCGATACGCAGTATTTT. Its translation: CASGIAGGPDTQYF.

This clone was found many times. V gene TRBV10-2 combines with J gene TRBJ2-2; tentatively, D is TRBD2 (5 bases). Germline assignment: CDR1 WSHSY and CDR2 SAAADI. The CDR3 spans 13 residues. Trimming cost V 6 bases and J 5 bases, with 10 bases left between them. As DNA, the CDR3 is TGCGCCAGCAGAGCGAGAGGGACCGGGGAGCTGTTTTTT. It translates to CASRARGTGELFF.

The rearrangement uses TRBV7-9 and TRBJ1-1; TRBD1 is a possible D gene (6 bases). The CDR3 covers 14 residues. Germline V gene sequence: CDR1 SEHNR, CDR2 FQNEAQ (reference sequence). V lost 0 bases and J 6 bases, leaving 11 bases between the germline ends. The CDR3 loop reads CASSLADSLPEAFF. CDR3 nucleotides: TGTGCCAGCAGCTTAGCGGACAGTCTACCTGAAGCTTTCTTT.

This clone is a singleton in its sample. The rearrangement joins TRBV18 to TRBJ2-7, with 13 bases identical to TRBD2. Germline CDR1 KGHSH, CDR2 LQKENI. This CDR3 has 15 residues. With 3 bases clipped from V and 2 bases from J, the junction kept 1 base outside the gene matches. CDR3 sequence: CASSPGTSGTYEQYF. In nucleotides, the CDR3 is TGTGCCAGCTCACCGGGGACTAGCGGGACCTACGAGCAGTACTTC.

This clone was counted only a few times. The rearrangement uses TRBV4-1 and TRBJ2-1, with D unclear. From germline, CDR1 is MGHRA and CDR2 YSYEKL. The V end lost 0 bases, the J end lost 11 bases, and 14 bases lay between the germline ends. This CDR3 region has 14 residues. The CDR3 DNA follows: TGCGCCAGCAGCCAAGATCCTAGTATCACGAAGCAGTTCTTC. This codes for CASSQDPSITKQFF.

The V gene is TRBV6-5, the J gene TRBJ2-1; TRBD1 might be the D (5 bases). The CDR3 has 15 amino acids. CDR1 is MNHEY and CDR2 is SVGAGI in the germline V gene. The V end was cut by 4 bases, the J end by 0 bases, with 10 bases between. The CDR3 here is CASSSRTTSYNEQFF. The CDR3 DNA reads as TGTGCCAGCAGTTCGCGGACAACCTCCTACAATGAGCAGTTCTTC.

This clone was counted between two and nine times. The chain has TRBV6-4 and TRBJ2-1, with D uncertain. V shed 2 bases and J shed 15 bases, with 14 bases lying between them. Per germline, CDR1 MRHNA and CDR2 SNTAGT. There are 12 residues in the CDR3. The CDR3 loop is CASSDGSSRWFF. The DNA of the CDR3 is TGTGCCAGCAGTGACGGGTCCTCGAGATGGTTCTTC.

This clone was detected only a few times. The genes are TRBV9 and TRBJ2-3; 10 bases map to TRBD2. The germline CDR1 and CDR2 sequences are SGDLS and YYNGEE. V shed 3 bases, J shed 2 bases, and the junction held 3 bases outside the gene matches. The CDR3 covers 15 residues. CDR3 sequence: CASSETSGYTDTQYF. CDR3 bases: TGTGCCAGCAGCGAGACTAGCGGGTACACAGATACGCAGTATTTT. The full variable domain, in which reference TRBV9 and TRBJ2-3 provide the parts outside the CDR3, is DSGVTQTPKHLITATGQRVTLRCSPRSGDLSVYWYQQSLDQGLQFLIQYYNGEERAKGNILERFSAQQFPDLHSELNLSSLELGDSALYFCASSETSGYTDTQYFGPGTRLTVL.

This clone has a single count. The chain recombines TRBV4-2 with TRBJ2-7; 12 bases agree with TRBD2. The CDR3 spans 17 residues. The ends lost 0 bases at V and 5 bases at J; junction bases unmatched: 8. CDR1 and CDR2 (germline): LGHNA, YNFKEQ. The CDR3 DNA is TGTGCCAGCAGCCAAGAGGTCCTAGCGGGAGGGCCCCACGAGCAGTACTTC. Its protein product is CASSQEVLAGGPHEQYF.

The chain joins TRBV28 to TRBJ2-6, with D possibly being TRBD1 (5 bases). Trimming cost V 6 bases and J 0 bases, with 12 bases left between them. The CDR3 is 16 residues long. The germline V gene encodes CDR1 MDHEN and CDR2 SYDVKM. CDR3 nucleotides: TGTGCCAGCAGGATCACAGGCCTCTCTGGGGCCAACGTCCTGACTTTC. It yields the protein CASRITGLSGANVLTF.